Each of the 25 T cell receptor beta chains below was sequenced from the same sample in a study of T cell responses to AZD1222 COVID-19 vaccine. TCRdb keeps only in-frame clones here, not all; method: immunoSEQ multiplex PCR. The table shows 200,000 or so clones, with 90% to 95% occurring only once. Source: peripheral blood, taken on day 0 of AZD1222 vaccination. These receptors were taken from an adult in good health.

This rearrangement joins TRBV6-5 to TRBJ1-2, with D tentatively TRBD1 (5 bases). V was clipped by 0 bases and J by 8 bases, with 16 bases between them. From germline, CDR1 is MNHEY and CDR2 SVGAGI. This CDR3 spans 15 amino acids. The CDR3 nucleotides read TGTGCCAGCAGTTACTCGGGGGGAGGGCCGGGAGGCTACACCTTC. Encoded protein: CASSYSGGGPGGYTF.

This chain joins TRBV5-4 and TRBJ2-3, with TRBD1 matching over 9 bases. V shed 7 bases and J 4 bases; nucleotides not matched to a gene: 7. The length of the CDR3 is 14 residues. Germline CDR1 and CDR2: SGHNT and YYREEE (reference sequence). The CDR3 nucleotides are TGTGCCAGCCTCCACAGGGGGCAGCCAGATACGCAGTATTTT. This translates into CASLHRGQPDTQYF.

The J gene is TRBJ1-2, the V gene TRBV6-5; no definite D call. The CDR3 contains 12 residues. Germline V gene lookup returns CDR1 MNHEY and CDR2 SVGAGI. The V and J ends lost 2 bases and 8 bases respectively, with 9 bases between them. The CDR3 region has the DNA TGTGCCAGCAGTTACATCGGTAGCGGCTACACCTTC. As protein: CASSYIGSGYTF.

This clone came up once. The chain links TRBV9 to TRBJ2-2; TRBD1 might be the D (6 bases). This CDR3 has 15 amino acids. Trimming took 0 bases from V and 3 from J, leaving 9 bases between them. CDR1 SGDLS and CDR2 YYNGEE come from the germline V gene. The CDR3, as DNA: TGTGCCAGCAGCGTAGGGGGGCGGGACACCGGGGAGCTGTTTTTT. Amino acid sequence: CASSVGGRDTGELFF.

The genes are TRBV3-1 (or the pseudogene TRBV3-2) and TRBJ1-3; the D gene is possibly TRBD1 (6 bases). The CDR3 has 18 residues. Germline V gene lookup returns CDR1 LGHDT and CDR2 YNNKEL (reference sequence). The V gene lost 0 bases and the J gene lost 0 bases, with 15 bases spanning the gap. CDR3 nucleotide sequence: TGTGCCAGCAGCCAAGAAGGGGGGGGTTTAAGCTCTGGAAACACCATATATTTT. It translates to CASSQEGGGLSSGNTIYF.

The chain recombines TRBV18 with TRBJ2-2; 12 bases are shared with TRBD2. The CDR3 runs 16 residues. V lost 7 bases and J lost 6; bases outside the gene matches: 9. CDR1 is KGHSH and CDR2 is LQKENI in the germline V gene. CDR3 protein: CASFRTSGITAGELFF. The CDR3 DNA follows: TGTGCCAGCTTCCGGACTAGCGGGATTACAGCCGGGGAGCTGTTTTTT. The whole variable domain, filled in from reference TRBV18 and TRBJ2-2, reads NAGVMQNPRHLVRRRGQEARLRCSPMKGHSHVYWYRQLPEEGLKFMVYLQKENIIDESGMPKERFSAEFPKEGPSILRIQQVVRGDSAAYFCASFRTSGITAGELFFGEGSRLTVL.

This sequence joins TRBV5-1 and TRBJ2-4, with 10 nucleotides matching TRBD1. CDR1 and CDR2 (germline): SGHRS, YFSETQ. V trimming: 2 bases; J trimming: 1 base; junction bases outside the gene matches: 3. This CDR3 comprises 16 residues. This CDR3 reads CASSFPGQGAKNIQYF. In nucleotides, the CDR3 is TGCGCCAGCAGCTTTCCGGGACAGGGGGCCAAAAACATTCAGTACTTC. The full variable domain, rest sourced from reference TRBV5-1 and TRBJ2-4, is KAGVTQTPRYLIKTRGQQVTLSCSPISGHRSVSWYQQTPGQGLQFLFEYFSETQRNKGNFPGRFSGRQFSNSRSEMNVSTLELGDSALYLCASSFPGQGAKNIQYFGAGTRLSVL.

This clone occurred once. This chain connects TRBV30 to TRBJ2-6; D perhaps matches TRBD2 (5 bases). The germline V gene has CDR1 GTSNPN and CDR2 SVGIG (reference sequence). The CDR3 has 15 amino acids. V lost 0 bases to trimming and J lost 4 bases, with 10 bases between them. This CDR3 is CAWSVSGGGANVLTF. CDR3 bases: TGTGCCTGGAGTGTAAGCGGTGGAGGGGCCAACGTCCTGACTTTC. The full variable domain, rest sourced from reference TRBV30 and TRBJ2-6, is SQTIHQWPATLVQPVGSPLSLECTVEGTSNPNLYWYRQAAGRGLQLLFYSVGIGQISSEVPQNLSASRPQDRQFILSSKKLLLSDSGFYLCAWSVSGGGANVLTFGAGSRLTVL.

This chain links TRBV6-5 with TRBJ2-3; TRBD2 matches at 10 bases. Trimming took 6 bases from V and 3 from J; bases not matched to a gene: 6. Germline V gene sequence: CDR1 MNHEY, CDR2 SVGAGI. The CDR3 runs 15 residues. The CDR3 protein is CASSSGTSVTDTQYF. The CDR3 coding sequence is TGTGCCAGCAGCTCCGGGACTAGCGTTACAGATACGCAGTATTTT.

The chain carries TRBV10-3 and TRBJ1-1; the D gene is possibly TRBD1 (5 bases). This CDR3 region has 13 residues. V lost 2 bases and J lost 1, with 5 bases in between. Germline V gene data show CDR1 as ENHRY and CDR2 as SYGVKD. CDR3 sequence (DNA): TGTGCCATCAGTGAGAGGGGGAACACTGAAGCTTTCTTT. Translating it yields CAISERGNTEAFF.

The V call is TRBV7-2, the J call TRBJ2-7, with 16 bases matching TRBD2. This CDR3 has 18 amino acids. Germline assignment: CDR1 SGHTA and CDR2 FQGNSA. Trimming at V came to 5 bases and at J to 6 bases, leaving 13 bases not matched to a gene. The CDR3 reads CASSPIGGGTSGRAEQYF. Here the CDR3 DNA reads TGTGCCAGCAGCCCAATCGGGGGGGGGACTAGCGGGAGGGCCGAGCAGTACTTC.

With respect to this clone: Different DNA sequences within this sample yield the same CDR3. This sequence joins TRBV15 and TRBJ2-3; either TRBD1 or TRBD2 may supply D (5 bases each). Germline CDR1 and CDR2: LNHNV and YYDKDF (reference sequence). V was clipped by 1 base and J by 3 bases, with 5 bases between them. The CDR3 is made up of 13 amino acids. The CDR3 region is CATSRGGTDTQYF. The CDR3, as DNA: TGTGCCACCAGCAGAGGGGGGACAGATACGCAGTATTTT.

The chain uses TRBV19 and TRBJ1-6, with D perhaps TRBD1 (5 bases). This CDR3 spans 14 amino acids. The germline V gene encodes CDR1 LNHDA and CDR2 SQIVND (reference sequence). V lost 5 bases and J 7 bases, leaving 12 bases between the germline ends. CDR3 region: CASSPTAGNSPLHF. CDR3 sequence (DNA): TGTGCCAGTAGTCCGACAGCGGGGAATTCACCCCTCCACTTT. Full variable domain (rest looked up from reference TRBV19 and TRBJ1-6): DGGITQSPKYLFRKEGQNVTLSCEQNLNHDAMYWYRQDPGQGLRLIYYSQIVNDFQKGDIAEGYSVSREKKESFPLTVTSAQKNPTAFYLCASSPTAGNSPLHFGNGTRLTVT.

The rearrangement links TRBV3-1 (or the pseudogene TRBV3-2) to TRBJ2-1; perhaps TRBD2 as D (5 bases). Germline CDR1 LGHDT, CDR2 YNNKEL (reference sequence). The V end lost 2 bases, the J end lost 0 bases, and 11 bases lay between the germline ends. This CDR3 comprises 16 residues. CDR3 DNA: TGTGCCAGCAGCCAACCTCTCGCGGGCTCCTACAATGAGCAGTTCTTC. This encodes CASSQPLAGSYNEQFF.

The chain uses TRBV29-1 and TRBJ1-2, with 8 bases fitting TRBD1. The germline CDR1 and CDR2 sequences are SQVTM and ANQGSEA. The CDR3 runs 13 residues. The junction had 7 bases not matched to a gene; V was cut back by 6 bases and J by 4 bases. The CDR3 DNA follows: TGCAGCGTCGTGACAGGGGATGGCTATGGCTACACCTTC. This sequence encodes CSVVTGDGYGYTF. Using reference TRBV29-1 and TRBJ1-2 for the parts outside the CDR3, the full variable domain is SAVISQKPSRDICQRGTSLTIQCQVDSQVTMMFWYRQQPGQSLTLIATANQGSEATYESGFVIDKFPISRPNLTFSTLTVSNMSPEDSSIYLCSVVTGDGYGYTFGSGTRLTVV.

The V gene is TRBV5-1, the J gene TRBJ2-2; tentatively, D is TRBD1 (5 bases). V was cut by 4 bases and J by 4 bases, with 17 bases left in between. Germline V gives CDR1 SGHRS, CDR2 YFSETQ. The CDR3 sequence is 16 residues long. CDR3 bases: TGCGCCAGCAGCGGATCGTCGAGCAGGGCCACCGGGGAGCTGTTTTTT. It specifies CASSGSSSRATGELFF.

The CDR3 here is CASSLTGSAFF. DNA for the CDR3: TGTGCCAGCAGTTTAACGGGATCAGCTTTCTTT. This rearrangement joins TRBV28 to TRBJ1-1; no clear D. Germline V gives CDR1 MDHEN, CDR2 SYDVKM. This CDR3 has 11 residues. V shed 2 bases and J shed 10 bases, with 8 bases lying between them.

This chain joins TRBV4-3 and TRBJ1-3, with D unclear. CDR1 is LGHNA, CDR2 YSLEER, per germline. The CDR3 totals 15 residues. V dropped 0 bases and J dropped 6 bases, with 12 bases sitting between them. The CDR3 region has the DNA TGCGCCAGCAGCCAAGAGTTATGGAGAGAAAACACCATATATTTT. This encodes CASSQELWRENTIYF.

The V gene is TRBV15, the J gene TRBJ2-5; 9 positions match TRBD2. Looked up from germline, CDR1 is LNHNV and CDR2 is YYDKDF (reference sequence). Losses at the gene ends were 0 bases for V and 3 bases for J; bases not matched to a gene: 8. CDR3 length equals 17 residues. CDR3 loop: CATSRELGGRAEETQYF. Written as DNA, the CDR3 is TGTGCCACCAGCAGAGAACTGGGCGGGAGGGCCGAAGAGACCCAGTACTTC.

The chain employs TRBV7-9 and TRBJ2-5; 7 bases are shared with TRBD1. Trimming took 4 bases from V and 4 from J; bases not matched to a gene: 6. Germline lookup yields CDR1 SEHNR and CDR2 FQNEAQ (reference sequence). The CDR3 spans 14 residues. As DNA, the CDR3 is TGTGCCAGCAGCTCGTCACAGGGGACAGAGACCCAGTACTTC. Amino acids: CASSSSQGTETQYF.

The CDR3 loop is CATGTTREQYF. CDR3 nucleotides: TGTGCCACCGGGACTACCCGCGAGCAGTACTTC. The rearrangement links TRBV15 to TRBJ2-7, with 7 bases aligning to TRBD2. CDR1 and CDR2 from the germline V gene are LNHNV and YYDKDF (reference sequence). The CDR3 loop spans 11 amino acids. V shed 8 bases, J shed 6 bases, and the junction held 4 bases outside the gene matches.

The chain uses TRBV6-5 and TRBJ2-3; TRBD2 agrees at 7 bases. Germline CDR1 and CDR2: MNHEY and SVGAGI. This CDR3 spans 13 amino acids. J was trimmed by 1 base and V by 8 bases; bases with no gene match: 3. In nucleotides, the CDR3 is TGTGCCAGCCGACTAGCCGGCACAGATACGCAGTATTTT. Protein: CASRLAGTDTQYF.

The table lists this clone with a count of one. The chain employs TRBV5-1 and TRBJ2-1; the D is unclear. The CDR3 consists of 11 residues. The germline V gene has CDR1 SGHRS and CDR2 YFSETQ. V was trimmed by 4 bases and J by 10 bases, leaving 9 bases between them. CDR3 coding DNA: TGCGCCAGCAGCGGCGCACACGAGCAGTTCTTC. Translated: CASSGAHEQFF. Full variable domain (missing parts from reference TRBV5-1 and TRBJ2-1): KAGVTQTPRYLIKTRGQQVTLSCSPISGHRSVSWYQQTPGQGLQFLFEYFSETQRNKGNFPGRFSGRQFSNSRSEMNVSTLELGDSALYLCASSGAHEQFFGPGTRLTVL.

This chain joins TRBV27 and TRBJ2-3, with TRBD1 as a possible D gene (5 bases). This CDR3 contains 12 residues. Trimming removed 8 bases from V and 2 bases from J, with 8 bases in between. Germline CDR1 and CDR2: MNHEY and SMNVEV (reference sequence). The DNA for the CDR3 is TGTGCCAGCGGGGCTTACACAGATACGCAGTATTTT. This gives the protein CASGAYTDTQYF.

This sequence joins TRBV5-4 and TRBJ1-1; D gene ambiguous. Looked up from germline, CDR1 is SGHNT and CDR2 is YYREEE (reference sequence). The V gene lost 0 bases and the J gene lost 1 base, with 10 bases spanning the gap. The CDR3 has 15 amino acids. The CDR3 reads CASSLGQRTNTEAFF. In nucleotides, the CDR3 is TGTGCCAGCAGCTTGGGACAACGAACGAACACTGAAGCTTTCTTT. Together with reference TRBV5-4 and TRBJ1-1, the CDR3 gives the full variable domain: ETGVTQSPTHLIKTRGQQVTLRCSSQSGHNTVSWYQQALGQGPQFIFQYYREEENGRGNFPPRFSGLQFPNYSSELNVNALELDDSALYLCASSLGQRTNTEAFFGQGTRLTVV.